A single TCR beta chain is shown here with its context. This clonotype has a handful of counts. This receptor's antigen is unknown. No per-base quality is available; no much larger clone lies one base away. The Miltenyi Naive CD4+ T Cell Isolation kit was used to purify naive CD4+ T cells, and Tregs were depleted with CD25 microbeads. Tregs, naive and memory CD4+ T cells from tumor, blood and ipsilateral draining lymph nodes of five breast cancer patients underwent full-length TCR alpha and beta sequencing. Tumor tissue and lymph nodes from ipsilateral axillary dissection were perfused with PBS, minced and digested with collagenase I and hyaluronidase. Ficoll density gradient centrifugation was used to isolate mononuclear cells from either lymph nodes or 50 ml of peripheral blood. A purity exceeding 90% was confirmed by FACS for the sorted cell populations. Amplification of full-length TCR variable regions was done by 5' RACE PCR using constant-region reverse primers, and this step was followed by semi-nested PCR with Nested Universal Primer A. The ReliaPrep RNA Cell Miniprep System was used to extract total RNA, which was then reverse transcribed into 5'RACE-ready cDNA with the SMARTer RACE 5'/3' Kit. Full-length TCR alpha and beta libraries were barcoded with multiplex adaptors and sequenced on an Illumina MiSeq. In the source study's methods: For each of nine subset-tissue groups, sequencing data from the five patients were pooled, and the groups were then compared using unsupervised clustering of TCR gene usage. The Morisita-Horn index, with shared sequences weighted by their contribution to each repertoire, was used to calculate repertoire similarity. In TCRdb, the public reads were trimmed at Q25 with fastp and aligned with MiXCR, with productive beta chains retained. Duplicate CDR3 protein sequences are folded into a single record with the most common DNA and genes. The V and J calls reflect TCRdb's pipeline rather than the authors' work. The sample table records approximately 29,000 distinct CDR3 sequences; roughly 25% of these occur just once. The ten largest clonotypes hold 3.7% of the sample.

Reading from cysteine to phenylalanine, the CDR3 counts 14 amino acids. Only the CDR3 DNA stays, 42 bases, in frame from base 1. V was cut back by 8 bases and J by 1 base, leaving a gap of 11 bases between them. The germline V gene specifies SGHVS as CDR1 and FQNEAQ as CDR2. This record comes from a study (dated by TCRdb to between 2014 and 2017). Study-level background: Whether tumor-infiltrating Tregs in breast cancer are recruited from blood Tregs or converted in situ from other CD4+ T cell subsets was tested.

Study-level results and caveats: The TCR gene usage of tumor memory CD4+ T cells clustered together with blood and lymph node memory CD4+ cells and with lymph node naive CD4+ cells. The validation in the larger cohort was limited to a single TCR beta V-J rearrangement instead of whole repertoires. The TCR alpha and beta sequences of tumor-infiltrating Tregs showed the greatest overlap with tumor naive CD4+ T cells, followed by blood naive CD4+ T cells.

The TCR sequence derives from a female donor with breast cancer. The sequenced material came from naive CD4+ T cells sorted from a lymph node. The cell subset or site label, as the study defines it: naive CD4+ T cells, CD4+CD45RA+CD25-. The rearrangement joined TRBV7-8 to TRBJ2-2, and perhaps TRBD1 as D gene, on 6 matching bases. CDR3 protein: CASRLDRNTGELFF. The sequence in DNA is TGTGCCAGCCGGTTGGACAGGAACACCGGGGAGCTGTTTTTT. Full variable domain (CDR3 extended with the reference TRBV7-8 and TRBJ2-2 proteins): GAGVSQSPRYKVAKRGQDVALRCDPISGHVSLFWYQQALGQGPEFLTYFQNEAQLDKSGLPSDRFFAERPEGSVSTLKIQRTQQEDSAVYLCASRLDRNTGELFFGEGSRLTVL.